This record looks at one T cell receptor (beta chain) sequence and its context. The assay used was immunoSEQ (version v3.0), run at survey level. Clones were sequenced by immunoSEQ multiplex PCR, and TCRdb holds only the in-frame ones, with some missing. This table has fewer than 25,000 clones, around 85% appearing once. This entry comes from a study of long-term antiretroviral therapy in people with HIV. The CDR3 covers 15 residues. V lost 9 bases, J lost 0 bases, and 5 bases stayed unmatched. Germline V CDR1 and CDR2: SGHRS, YFSETQ. The sequencing here drew on unsorted PBMCs, taken 1.2 years after starting antiretroviral therapy. J is TRBJ2-6 and V is TRBV5-1; 8 nucleotides agree with TRBD1. The receptor was derived from a man aged 45-65 years with HIV. The CDR3 here is CATWTGSSGANVLTF. CDR3 in DNA: TGCGCCACATGGACAGGGTCCTCTGGGGCCAACGTCCTGACTTTC.